Below, 26 T cell receptor beta chains from the same sample are listed, as sequenced in a study of cytomegalovirus exposure and HLA in healthy donors. In the PCR, 60 Vbeta and 13 Jbeta primers were used. This table comes from immunoSEQ multiplex PCR, and its TCRdb copy is limited to in-frame clones, with some not included. The table records approximately 140,000 clones, about three fifths of them present only once. The sequenced material came from PBMCs. These receptors were collected from a male donor in good health and CMV-seronegative.

The chain is built from TRBV5-4 and TRBJ2-5; 8 nucleotides line up with TRBD2. The V gene's germline CDR1 is SGHNT and CDR2 YYREEE (reference sequence). The CDR3 consists of 15 residues. V lost 2 bases and J lost 4; bases outside the gene matches: 7. This CDR3 is CASSFTGGHLETQYF. CDR3 DNA sequence: TGTGCCAGCAGCTTCACGGGGGGGCATTTAGAGACCCAGTACTTC.

The V gene is TRBV7-9, the J gene TRBJ1-1; D uncertain. Germline V lookup: CDR1 SEHNR, CDR2 FQNEAQ (reference sequence). V shed 0 bases and J shed 0 bases, with 5 bases lying between them. The CDR3 runs 14 residues. The CDR3 reads CASSLALMNTEAFF. In DNA, the CDR3 is TGTGCCAGCAGCTTAGCGCTAATGAACACTGAAGCTTTCTTT.

The rearrangement joins TRBV6-1 to TRBJ1-2; D gene uncertain. Trimming shortened V by 6 bases and J by 0 bases, and 8 bases separated the two germline ends. This CDR3 contains 13 residues. CDR1 and CDR2 (germline): MNHNS, SASEGT. The CDR3 DNA follows: TGTGCCAGCAGAGGGAGTTCTAACTATGGCTACACCTTC. This gives the protein CASRGSSNYGYTF.

This rearrangement joins TRBV6-5 to TRBJ2-7, with D hard to call. The CDR3 sequence is 15 residues long. Germline loops: CDR1 MNHEY, CDR2 SVGAGI. The V and J ends lost 3 bases and 3 bases respectively, with 15 bases between them. The CDR3 DNA is TGTGCCAGCAGTTATGGGCCCCAAGAGAACTACGAGCAGTACTTC. Translated, it gives CASSYGPQENYEQYF.

The chain recombines TRBV7-9 with TRBJ1-3, with D perhaps matching TRBD1 (5 bases). Germline loops: CDR1 SEHNR, CDR2 FQNEAQ (reference sequence). The V end was cut by 3 bases, the J end by 4 bases, with 19 bases between. The CDR3 contains 17 residues. The CDR3 protein is CASSLTSGTWGGNTIYF. The CDR3 region has the DNA TGTGCCAGCAGCTTGACAAGCGGGACCTGGGGGGGAAACACCATATATTTT.

This clone has more than one count but fewer than ten. The chain is built from TRBV27 and TRBJ1-1; D is possibly TRBD1 (6 bases). Per germline, CDR1 MNHEY and CDR2 SMNVEV (reference sequence). The CDR3 is made up of 15 amino acids. V was clipped by 4 bases and J by 5 bases, with 17 bases between them. The CDR3 here is CASSSGGTGRTEAFF. The CDR3 DNA sequence: TGTGCCAGCAGTTCGGGGGGAACAGGGAGGACTGAAGCTTTCTTT.

The J gene is TRBJ1-2, the V gene TRBV12-5, with 7 nucleotides matching TRBD1. In germline, CDR1 is LGHNT, CDR2 FRNRAP. The CDR3 is 15 amino acids. V trimming: 1 base; J trimming: 4 bases; junction bases outside the gene matches: 6. Here the CDR3 DNA reads TGTGCTAGTGGTTTGGCACCAGGGGGAGGCTATGGCTACACCTTC. This sequence encodes CASGLAPGGGYGYTF.

The V call is TRBV11-1, the J call TRBJ2-7; D unclear. Germline lookup yields CDR1 SGHAT and CDR2 FQDESV (reference sequence). Deletions cut 2 bases from V and 2 bases from J, with 19 bases between. The CDR3 consists of 17 residues. This CDR3 reads CASSLQRAPTTPYEQYF. In nucleotides, the CDR3 is TGTGCCAGCAGCTTACAGCGAGCTCCCACTACCCCCTACGAGCAGTACTTC. The full variable domain, in which reference TRBV11-1 and TRBJ2-7 provide the parts outside the CDR3, is EAEVAQSPRYKITEKSQAVAFWCDPISGHATLYWYRQILGQGPELLVQFQDESVVDDSQLPKDRFSAERLKGVDSTLKIQPAELGDSAMYLCASSLQRAPTTPYEQYFGPGTRLTVT.

The CDR3 region is CASRKYSGSETYEQYF. CDR3 in DNA: TGTGCCAGCAGGAAGTACAGTGGGTCTGAAACATACGAGCAGTACTTC. The gene calls are TRBV2 and TRBJ2-7; D is uncertain. CDR1 and CDR2 (germline): SNHLY, FYNNEI. This CDR3 spans 16 amino acids. Trimming stripped 6 bases from V and 4 bases from J, with 22 bases between.

This rearrangement joins TRBV2 to TRBJ2-7, with a tentative D call TRBD2 (7 bases). Trimming shortened V by 3 bases and J by 6 bases, and 21 bases separated the two germline ends. CDR1 and CDR2 from the germline V gene are SNHLY and FYNNEI. The CDR3 is made up of 16 amino acids. DNA of the CDR3: TGTGCCAGCAGTGAGCGGGTAGCGGGCCGGGGGCGCGAGCAGTACTTC. This gives the protein CASSERVAGRGREQYF.

The chain employs TRBV29-1 and TRBJ1-1, with TRBD1 matching over 9 bases. V shed 2 bases and J 4 bases; nucleotides not matched to a gene: 2. The germline CDR1 and CDR2 sequences are SQVTM and ANQGSEA. The CDR3 covers 13 residues. CDR3 nucleotide sequence: TGCAGCGTTGAAACAGGGGGCGGCACTGAAGCTTTCTTT. This translates into CSVETGGGTEAFF.

The rearrangement links TRBV4-1 to TRBJ2-1, with TRBD2 identical over 11 bases. The CDR3 extends over 18 amino acids. Germline V lookup: CDR1 MGHRA, CDR2 YSYEKL. J lost 4 bases, V lost 5 bases, and 13 bases had no gene match. The CDR3, as DNA: TGCGCCAGCAGCTCCAGCCCCTTAGCGGGGGGGCATTACAATGAGCAGTTCTTC. This translates into CASSSSPLAGGHYNEQFF.

This chain uses TRBV20-1 with TRBJ1-2; D is undetermined. V was shortened by 3 bases and J by 6 bases, with 5 bases between the two germline ends. The CDR3 is made up of 10 amino acids. Germline loops: CDR1 DFQATT, CDR2 SNEGSKA (reference sequence). The CDR3 loop reads CSASRDGYTF. The CDR3 nucleotides are TGCAGTGCTAGTCGAGATGGCTACACCTTC.

The chain recombines TRBV6-6 with TRBJ2-3; D might be TRBD1 (6 bases). The germline V gene has CDR1 MNHNY and CDR2 SVGAGI (reference sequence). The CDR3 is 12 residues long. The V end was cut by 5 bases, the J end by 5 bases, with 8 bases between. CDR3 coding DNA: TGTGCCAGCAGTCACAGGGTAGATACGCAGTATTTT. Translating it yields CASSHRVDTQYF.

This clone was counted a few times. CDR3 coding DNA: TGTGCCAGCAGCCCCTCGGGCTACGAGCAGTACTTC. Translation gives CASSPSGYEQYF. V usage is TRBV11-2 and J usage is TRBJ2-7; D gene uncertain. The germline V gene encodes CDR1 SGHAT and CDR2 FQNNGV. This CDR3 region has 12 residues. Trimming left V 5 bases short and J 3 bases short, with 8 bases between.

V is TRBV28 and J is TRBJ1-4; D remains unclear. The CDR3 loop spans 16 amino acids. V was clipped by 5 bases and J by 3 bases, with 16 bases between them. CDR1 MDHEN and CDR2 SYDVKM come from the germline V gene. The CDR3 DNA sequence: TGTGCCAGCAGTCTATTGACCCCCGCGGCTAATGAAAAACTGTTTTTT. Its protein is CASSLLTPAANEKLFF.

The J gene is TRBJ2-7, the V gene TRBV10-3, with 11 positions matching TRBD1. With 2 bases clipped from V and 3 bases from J, the junction kept 6 bases outside the gene matches. CDR3 length: 16 residues. The germline CDR1 and CDR2 sequences are ENHRY and SYGVKD. CDR3 sequence: CAISEVGTGGYYEQYF. CDR3 sequence (DNA): TGTGCCATCAGTGAGGTAGGGACAGGGGGTTACTACGAGCAGTACTTC.

This rearrangement joins TRBV9 to TRBJ2-5; 9 bases fit TRBD1. V dropped 0 bases and J dropped 2; count of bases not matched to a gene: 5. The CDR3 sequence is 16 residues long. CDR1 is SGDLS, CDR2 YYNGEE, per germline. CDR3 residues: CASSVAGTGWQETQYF. The DNA of the CDR3 is TGTGCCAGCAGCGTAGCTGGGACAGGGTGGCAAGAGACCCAGTACTTC.

This chain connects TRBV18 to TRBJ2-2; 8 bases match TRBD2. Germline CDR1 reads KGHSH; CDR2 reads LQKENI. The CDR3 consists of 16 residues. Trimming removed 5 bases from V and 6 bases from J; junction bases left unmatched: 11. The DNA of the CDR3 is TGTGCCAGCTCAGACAGCGGGGGAAGCGTCGCCGGGGAGCTGTTTTTT. Its translation: CASSDSGGSVAGELFF.

The CDR3 is CASSSGQDGSPLHF. The CDR3 nucleotides read TGCGCCAGCAGTTCCGGACAGGACGGGTCACCCCTCCACTTT. This sequence joins TRBV5-1 and TRBJ1-6; 7 bases line up with TRBD1. Losses at the gene ends were 5 bases for V and 10 bases for J; bases not matched to a gene: 9. This CDR3 has 14 residues. Germline V CDR1 and CDR2: SGHRS, YFSETQ.

The chain couples TRBV4-1 to TRBJ2-7, with D possibly matching TRBD2 (6 bases). The V and J ends lost 6 bases and 7 bases respectively, with 19 bases between them. Germline assignment: CDR1 MGHRA and CDR2 YSYEKL. The CDR3 runs 14 residues. CDR3 residues: CASRLGTATREQYF. The CDR3 DNA reads TGCGCCAGCAGACTCGGGACTGCGACTCGGGAGCAGTACTTC.

The chain carries TRBV28 and TRBJ1-2; D remains ambiguous. Germline assignment: CDR1 MDHEN and CDR2 SYDVKM. V lost 5 bases and J lost 8, with 18 bases in between. CDR3 length: 14 residues. CDR3: CASSLTRLSSGYTF. CDR3 sequence (DNA): TGTGCCAGCAGTCTAACCAGACTCTCGTCCGGCTACACCTTC.

V usage is TRBV6-1 and J usage is TRBJ1-5; possible D gene TRBD1, 5 bases. This CDR3 is 15 amino acids long. Trimming shortened V by 6 bases and J by 2 bases, and 14 bases separated the two germline ends. In germline, CDR1 is MNHNS, CDR2 SASEGT. The CDR3 is CASSSGWQRNQPQHF. The CDR3 DNA reads TGTGCCAGCAGCTCAGGGTGGCAGCGCAATCAGCCCCAGCATTTT.

The table lists this clone with a few counts. The chain couples TRBV5-6 to TRBJ1-6; 11 nucleotides agree with TRBD1. The germline CDR1 and CDR2 sequences are SGHDT and YYEEEE. CDR3 length equals 17 residues. Losses at the gene ends were 3 bases for V and 9 bases for J; bases not matched to a gene: 11. Here the CDR3 reads CASSWGTGGFGVSPLHF. CDR3 coding DNA: TGTGCCAGCAGCTGGGGGACAGGGGGTTTCGGGGTTTCACCCCTCCACTTT.

In this sample, this clone turned up once. This sequence joins TRBV7-2 and TRBJ2-2, with D perhaps matching TRBD2 (6 bases). The CDR3 sequence is 15 residues long. V was pared by 0 bases and J by 1 base, with 6 bases between. CDR1 SGHTA and CDR2 FQGNSA come from the germline V gene. The CDR3 nucleotides read TGTGCCAGCAGCTTAGCGGGGGGGAACACCGGGGAGCTGTTTTTT. Its translation: CASSLAGGNTGELFF.

CDR3 loop: CASSIARDYVYEQYF. CDR3 sequence (DNA): TGTGCCAGTAGTATAGCCCGGGACTACGTCTACGAGCAGTACTTC. The rearrangement links TRBV19 to TRBJ2-7, with 7 bases lining up with TRBD2. Germline V gene lookup returns CDR1 LNHDA and CDR2 SQIVND (reference sequence). The CDR3 totals 15 residues. The junction had 6 bases not matched to a gene; V was cut back by 1 base and J by 3 bases.